The clone carrying this T cell receptor (beta chain) came up once. Its specificity is not known. The sample holds other DNA sequences that translate to the same CDR3. Each sorted subset replicate got 200 ng genomic DNA, roughly 27,000 genomes. Assay: immunoSEQ multiplex PCR; the TCRdb copy retains only in-frame clones and omits some. The table includes about 2 million clones, roughly 94% detected once. Germline V gene sequence: CDR1 LGHNA, CDR2 YSLEER. This CDR3 spans 15 amino acids. The V gene end was trimmed by 4 bases and the J gene end by 6 bases; junction bases not matched to a gene: 6. This record belongs to a study of shared clonotypes between healthy human individuals. Regarding the study as a whole: Lower generation probabilities were found for non-shared clonotypes than for those shared by all four donors. The study's rarefaction showed incomplete sorted-subset sequencing despite large depth.

In the naive CD8 group, cells lacked CD45RO and were positively selected for CCR7, so terminally differentiated effector memory CD45RA+ cells were left out. The receptor's source is a man younger than 35 in good health. Sequenced sample: naive CD8+ T cells sorted from blood. The chain couples TRBV4-3 to TRBJ1-4; 9 positions match TRBD1. The CDR3 DNA reads as TGCGCCAGCAGCCCCCGGGACAGGGAGGATGAAAAACTGTTTTTT. Translated, it gives CASSPRDREDEKLFF.